The 32 T cell receptor beta chains reported below all come from one sample, sequenced in a study of blood T cell repertoires in COVID-19. Some clones are missing from TCRdb's copy, which holds only in-frame ones; the method was immunoSEQ multiplex PCR. The repertoire holds about 210,000 clones, with almost 85% as singletons. Sequenced material: peripheral blood. The receptors shown here come from a woman between 45 and 60 years old with active or convalescent COVID-19.

J is TRBJ2-1 and V is TRBV5-6; the match to TRBD1 covers 9 bases. The CDR3 is 16 amino acids. Trimming removed 4 bases from V and 1 base from J; junction bases left unmatched: 6. Germline CDR1 is SGHDT and CDR2 is YYEEEE. The CDR3 nucleotides are TGTGCCAGCAGCAAGGGACAGGGATGGTCCTACAATGAGCAGTTCTTC. Its protein product is CASSKGQGWSYNEQFF.

This CDR3 reads CASSLGAGGQSVPQYF. In nucleotides, the CDR3 is TGTGCCAGCAGCCTAGGCGCGGGGGGGCAATCGGTACCGCAGTATTTT. The rearrangement links TRBV7-9 to TRBJ2-3; 9 bases are a match to TRBD2. Germline V gene lookup returns CDR1 SEHNR and CDR2 FQNEAQ (reference sequence). The junction had 16 bases not matched to a gene; V was cut back by 5 bases and J by 10 bases. This CDR3 spans 16 amino acids. The full variable domain, its missing parts supplied by reference TRBV7-9 and TRBJ2-3, is DTGVSQNPRHKITKRGQNVTFRCDPISEHNRLYWYRQTLGQGPEFLTYFQNEAQLEKSRLLSDRFSAERPKGSFSTLEIQRTEQGDSAMYLCASSLGAGGQSVPQYFGPGTRLTVL.

This clone was recorded a few times. The sample contains more than one DNA sequence encoding this CDR3. The chain has TRBV5-5 and TRBJ2-3; D gene ambiguous. Looked up from germline, CDR1 is SGHKS and CDR2 is YYEKEE (reference sequence). The CDR3 length is 15 residues. V lost 0 bases and J 0 bases, leaving 8 bases between the germline ends. CDR3 coding DNA: TGTGCCAGCAGCTTGGACAGCACTAGCACAGATACGCAGTATTTT. Translating it yields CASSLDSTSTDTQYF.

The DNA of the CDR3 is TGTGCCTGTACGGGACAGGGACATGAAAAACTGTTTTTT. Protein: CACTGQGHEKLFF. The rearrangement joins TRBV30 to TRBJ1-4, with 9 bases that match TRBD1. The CDR3 runs 13 residues. Germline V lookup: CDR1 GTSNPN, CDR2 SVGIG (reference sequence). V shed 6 bases, J shed 6 bases, and the junction held 5 bases outside the gene matches.

The chain couples TRBV7-9 to TRBJ2-1, with D possibly being TRBD2 (6 bases). V was clipped by 7 bases and J by 3 bases, with 19 bases between them. The germline V gene has CDR1 SEHNR and CDR2 FQNEAQ (reference sequence). CDR3 length: 16 residues. The CDR3 coding sequence is TGTGCCAGCAACTCCCCTACAACGGGACTCTACAATGAGCAGTTCTTC. Its translation is CASNSPTTGLYNEQFF.

This sequence joins TRBV19 and TRBJ1-6, with 8 positions matching TRBD1. V lost 8 bases and J lost 6; bases outside the gene matches: 3. Germline-derived CDR1 and CDR2 are LNHDA and SQIVND (reference sequence). The length of the CDR3 is 13 residues. The CDR3 protein is CASGDRINSPLHF. In DNA form, the CDR3 reads TGTGCCAGTGGGGACAGGATTAATTCACCCCTCCACTTT. The entire variable domain, with the rest obtained from reference TRBV19 and TRBJ1-6, is as follows: DGGITQSPKYLFRKEGQNVTLSCEQNLNHDAMYWYRQDPGQGLRLIYYSQIVNDFQKGDIAEGYSVSREKKESFPLTVTSAQKNPTAFYLCASGDRINSPLHFGNGTRLTVT.

The chain uses TRBV7-9 and TRBJ2-7; 11 nucleotides agree with TRBD2. With 1 base clipped from V and 4 bases from J, the junction kept 3 bases outside the gene matches. CDR3 length equals 15 residues. The germline CDR1 and CDR2 sequences are SEHNR and FQNEAQ (reference sequence). The CDR3 coding sequence is TGTGCCAGCAGCTTAGGACTAGCGGGAAAGTACGAGCAGTACTTC. This gives the protein CASSLGLAGKYEQYF.

The CDR3: CAWTKFDEQYF. CDR3 DNA: TGTGCCTGGACTAAGTTCGACGAGCAGTACTTC. The V call is TRBV30, the J call TRBJ2-7; D is uncertain. This CDR3 is 11 amino acids long. Germline V lookup: CDR1 GTSNPN, CDR2 SVGIG (reference sequence). The germline V and J ends were trimmed by 4 bases and 5 bases, with 9 bases remaining between them. Complete variable domain (other parts from reference TRBV30 and TRBJ2-7): SQTIHQWPATLVQPVGSPLSLECTVEGTSNPNLYWYRQAAGRGLQLLFYSVGIGQISSEVPQNLSASRPQDRQFILSSKKLLLSDSGFYLCAWTKFDEQYFGPGTRLTVT.

This clone has just a few counts. J is TRBJ1-1 and V is TRBV9; no reliable D call. Germline values: CDR1 SGDLS, CDR2 YYNGEE. V was pared by 4 bases and J by 12 bases, with 16 bases between. The CDR3 length is 12 residues. The CDR3 spells CASSPLAGGTFF. CDR3 DNA: TGTGCCAGCAGCCCACTCGCAGGAGGGACTTTCTTT.

This clone was counted many times. The rearrangement uses TRBV11-2 and TRBJ2-7; D remains ambiguous. Trimming stripped 3 bases from V and 1 base from J, with 7 bases between. CDR3 size: 13 residues. The germline V gene encodes CDR1 SGHAT and CDR2 FQNNGV. The CDR3 coding sequence is TGTGCCAGCAGCTTTGGCTGGTCCTACGAGCAGTACTTC. Its translation is CASSFGWSYEQYF.

V and J are TRBV5-6 and TRBJ2-1, with D possibly TRBD1 on 5 matching bases. This CDR3 comprises 14 residues. Trimming removed 0 bases at V and 8 bases at J, with 12 bases between. Germline CDR1 SGHDT, CDR2 YYEEEE. Written as DNA, the CDR3 is TGTGCCAGCAGCTTGGTTAGGGCCAGGGATGAGCAGTTCTTC. Translated, it gives CASSLVRARDEQFF.

In its sample, this clone was seen once. A much more abundant neighbour one base away suggests this may be a read error. The sample has other DNA sequences that encode this CDR3 too. V usage is TRBV2 and J usage is TRBJ1-2; 7 positions agree with TRBD1. V was clipped by 6 bases and J by 2 bases; unmatched bases: 3. This CDR3 region has 13 residues. Germline CDR1 reads SNHLY; CDR2 reads FYNNEI. The CDR3 region is CASSLQGNYGYTF. The DNA of the CDR3 is TGTGCCAGCAGCTTACAGGGGAACTATGGCTACACCTTC.

V is TRBV6-1 and J is TRBJ1-1; D remains ambiguous. This CDR3 spans 12 amino acids. V lost 2 bases and J lost 4, with 5 bases in between. Germline V lookup: CDR1 MNHNS, CDR2 SASEGT. The CDR3 loop reads CASSESGTEAFF. CDR3 nucleotides: TGTGCCAGCAGTGAAAGCGGCACTGAAGCTTTCTTT.

The V gene is TRBV11-2, the J gene TRBJ2-2; 7 bases align to TRBD1. Trimming at V came to 5 bases and at J to 1 base, leaving 7 bases not matched to a gene. The CDR3 has 16 amino acids. The germline V gene has CDR1 SGHAT and CDR2 FQNNGV. DNA for the CDR3: TGTGCCAGCAGCCCCCTAGACAGGGTGAACACCGGGGAGCTGTTTTTT. Encoded protein: CASSPLDRVNTGELFF. Variable domain in full (rest from reference TRBV11-2 and TRBJ2-2): EAGVAQSPRYKIIEKRQSVAFWCNPISGHATLYWYQQILGQGPKLLIQFQNNGVVDDSQLPKDRFSAERLKGVDSTLKIQPAKLEDSAVYLCASSPLDRVNTGELFFGEGSRLTVL.

The V gene is TRBV6-4, the J gene TRBJ2-1; 9 bases match TRBD2. The CDR3 contains 14 residues. With 6 bases clipped from V and 6 bases from J, the junction kept 6 bases outside the gene matches. CDR1 is MRHNA and CDR2 is SNTAGT in the germline V gene. This CDR3 reads CASSIAGETNEQFF. The CDR3, as DNA: TGTGCCAGCAGCATAGCGGGGGAGACCAATGAGCAGTTCTTC.

This clone was recorded a few times. The chain recombines TRBV5-8 with TRBJ1-5, with D uncertain. CDR1 is SGHTS and CDR2 is YDEGEE in the germline V gene. The CDR3 consists of 13 residues. V dropped 1 base and J dropped 8 bases, with 10 bases sitting between them. CDR3 nucleotides: TGTGCCAGCAGCTTGTCCCTCCTTAAGCCCCAGCATTTT. This codes for CASSLSLLKPQHF.

This clone occurred a few times. The V gene is TRBV30, the J gene TRBJ2-3; TRBD2 matches 10 bases. CDR3 length: 15 residues. After removal of 4 bases from V and 1 base from J, the junction contained 5 bases not matched to a gene. CDR1 and CDR2 from the germline V gene are GTSNPN and SVGIG (reference sequence). The CDR3 here is CAWNTGTSGTDTQYF. The CDR3 DNA reads as TGTGCCTGGAACACCGGGACTAGCGGCACAGATACGCAGTATTTT.

V is TRBV7-6 and J is TRBJ2-3, with 8 bases that match TRBD2. Germline CDR1 is SGHVS and CDR2 is FNYEAQ. The CDR3 has 17 amino acids. The J segment lost 7 bases and the V segment lost 5 bases, leaving 17 bases of the junction unmatched. The CDR3 nucleotides are TGTGCCAGCAGCCCTAGCGCCGCGGGAGGTTCCCCTAATACGCAGTATTTT. It specifies CASSPSAAGGSPNTQYF.

The sample holds one count of this clone. The chain couples TRBV10-3 to TRBJ1-1, with 12 positions matching TRBD1. The V gene's germline CDR1 is ENHRY and CDR2 SYGVKD. CDR3 size: 16 residues. Losses at the gene ends were 6 bases for V and 6 bases for J; bases not matched to a gene: 11. CDR3 residues: CAIRMGTGGESAEAFF. CDR3 nucleotide sequence: TGTGCCATCAGAATGGGGACAGGGGGCGAGTCGGCTGAAGCTTTCTTT.

The chain links TRBV19 to TRBJ1-6; D gene unclear. CDR1 is LNHDA and CDR2 is SQIVND in the germline V gene (reference sequence). V lost 1 base to trimming and J lost 8 bases, with 9 bases between them. The CDR3 length is 14 residues. DNA of the CDR3: TGTGCCAGTAGTATAGTTGGCGGATATTCACCCCTCCACTTT. Residues: CASSIVGGYSPLHF.

V is TRBV5-4 and J is TRBJ2-1; the D gene is possibly TRBD2 (6 bases). Between the trimmed V and J ends, which lost 4 bases and 9 bases, there was a span of 11 bases. The CDR3 is made up of 12 amino acids. The V gene's germline CDR1 is SGHNT and CDR2 YYREEE (reference sequence). This CDR3 reads CASSKTRSEQFF. DNA of the CDR3: TGTGCCAGCAGCAAGACTAGAAGTGAGCAGTTCTTC. The full variable domain, rest sourced from reference TRBV5-4 and TRBJ2-1, is ETGVTQSPTHLIKTRGQQVTLRCSSQSGHNTVSWYQQALGQGPQFIFQYYREEENGRGNFPPRFSGLQFPNYSSELNVNALELDDSALYLCASSKTRSEQFFGPGTRLTVL.

J is TRBJ1-5 and V is TRBV6-5; tentative D call: TRBD1 (6 bases). This CDR3 spans 15 amino acids. V was trimmed by 5 bases and J by 0 bases, leaving 11 bases between them. The germline gives CDR1 MNHEY, CDR2 SVGAGI. CDR3 amino acids: CASSRGGHSNQPQHF. The CDR3 DNA is TGTGCCAGCAGTCGCGGGGGACATAGCAATCAGCCCCAGCATTTT.

The chain has TRBV6-5 and TRBJ2-7; D might be TRBD2 (6 bases). The V end lost 3 bases, the J end lost 5 bases, and 17 bases lay between the germline ends. The length of the CDR3 is 15 residues. CDR1 is MNHEY, CDR2 SVGAGI, per germline. CDR3 in amino acids: CASSYSTGGWDEQYF. Written as DNA, the CDR3 is TGTGCCAGCAGTTATTCGACCGGGGGATGGGACGAGCAGTACTTC.

V is TRBV19 and J is TRBJ1-2; D unclear. The CDR3 sequence is 12 residues long. Per the germline V gene, CDR1 is LNHDA and CDR2 is SQIVND (reference sequence). The V end was cut by 8 bases, the J end by 4 bases, with 11 bases between. In nucleotides, the CDR3 is TGTGCCAGTGTGGGAGGACGCTATGGCTACACCTTC. Its protein is CASVGGRYGYTF.

The chain couples TRBV14 to TRBJ1-1; 8 bases are shared with TRBD1. V trimming: 6 bases; J trimming: 0 bases; junction bases outside the gene matches: 3. Germline V gene data show CDR1 as SGHDN and CDR2 as FVKESK. The CDR3 has 14 amino acids. The CDR3 sequence: CASRMTGVNTEAFF. In DNA, the CDR3 is TGTGCCAGCAGAATGACAGGGGTGAACACTGAAGCTTTCTTT. The full variable domain, its missing parts supplied by reference TRBV14 and TRBJ1-1, is EAGVTQFPSHSVIEKGQTVTLRCDPISGHDNLYWYRRVMGKEIKFLLHFVKESKQDESGMPNNRFLAERTGGTYSTLKVQPAELEDSGVYFCASRMTGVNTEAFFGQGTRLTVV.

This chain connects TRBV18 to TRBJ2-5; the D gene is possibly TRBD1 (5 bases). The V gene lost 3 bases and the J gene lost 0 bases, with 11 bases spanning the gap. Germline CDR1 reads KGHSH; CDR2 reads LQKENI. The CDR3 spans 15 residues. The CDR3 here is CASSPTVGDQETQYF. Written as DNA, the CDR3 is TGTGCCAGCTCACCCACGGTAGGGGACCAAGAGACCCAGTACTTC.

The rearrangement links TRBV19 to TRBJ1-1; D not certain. The CDR3 loop spans 10 amino acids. CDR1 and CDR2 from the germline V gene are LNHDA and SQIVND (reference sequence). The CDR3: CATQARQAFF. CDR3 coding DNA: TGTGCTACCCAAGCGAGGCAAGCTTTCTTT. The variable domain in full, with the rest retrieved from reference TRBV19 and TRBJ1-1, is DGGITQSPKYLFRKEGQNVTLSCEQNLNHDAMYWYRQDPGQGLRLIYYSQIVNDFQKGDIAEGYSVSREKKESFPLTVTSAQKNPTAFYLCATQARQAFFGQGTRLTVV.

DNA for the CDR3: TGTGCCAGCAGCACGGGACAGGGGAAGACCGGGGAGCTGTTTTTT. This sequence encodes CASSTGQGKTGELFF. The chain combines TRBV5-4 with TRBJ2-2; 10 positions match TRBD1. Germline V lookup: CDR1 SGHNT, CDR2 YYREEE (reference sequence). Germline trimming cut 4 bases from V and 5 bases from J; bases unmatched to any gene: 5. The CDR3 consists of 15 residues.

The chain couples TRBV28 to TRBJ1-3; 9 nucleotides match TRBD1. Germline lookup yields CDR1 MDHEN and CDR2 SYDVKM. This CDR3 is built from 19 residues. Trimming cost V 6 bases and J 0 bases; bases outside gene matches: 15. The CDR3 nucleotides read TGTGCCAGCAGACCCAGACGAGGACAGGGGACTCTCTCTGGAAACACCATATATTTT. As protein: CASRPRRGQGTLSGNTIYF.

The chain has TRBV4-1 and TRBJ1-1; D is unclear. The CDR3 has 15 residues. V was cut by 2 bases and J by 3 bases, with 13 bases left in between. Germline V gives CDR1 MGHRA, CDR2 YSYEKL. The CDR3 here is CASSQRARGDTEAFF. As DNA, the CDR3 is TGCGCCAGCAGCCAACGTGCGCGCGGGGACACTGAAGCTTTCTTT.

The J gene is TRBJ2-2, the V gene TRBV4-1; no reliable D call. Per germline, CDR1 MGHRA and CDR2 YSYEKL. CDR3 size: 15 residues. Trimming shortened V by 2 bases and J by 4 bases, and 11 bases separated the two germline ends. The CDR3 nucleotides are TGCGCCAGCAGCCAAAATACAGAAGCCACCGGGGAGCTGTTTTTT. This codes for CASSQNTEATGELFF.

The chain carries TRBV6-5 and TRBJ2-7; 8 positions agree with TRBD2. The CDR3 runs to 14 residues. Germline-derived CDR1 and CDR2 are MNHEY and SVGAGI. Losses at the gene ends were 7 bases for V and 2 bases for J; bases not matched to a gene: 7. The CDR3 region has the DNA TGTGCCAGCACCCCGGGGGGGTATCCCTACGAGCAGTACGTC. Its protein product is CASTPGGYPYEQYV.